This paragraph covers one T cell receptor beta chain sequence. Antigen unknown. The entry originates in a study of identical twins. Study results and limitations: Insertions were reduced in abundant cord blood beta clonotypes but not in memory repertoires. Among out-of-frame alpha sequences shared by twins, low generation probability occurred in excess. A cross-sectional statistical analysis, not follow-up of the same donors, supported the conclusions.

TCRdb itself ran the 5' RACE reads through MiXCR, one entry per CDR3 protein. Among hundreds of thousands of distinct CDR3 sequences listed, approximately 9% were seen once. The CDR3 is made up of 15 amino acids. V dropped 8 bases and J dropped 4 bases, with 18 bases sitting between them. In germline, CDR1 is KGHSH, CDR2 LQKENI. A further study also used this sample, focusing on yellow fever vaccine responses in identical twins. That investigation notes: Twins showed a vaccine T cell response that reportedly seemed partly convergent, partly personalized.

This TCR was sampled from a woman between 18 and 29 years old in good health. The V call is TRBV18, the J call TRBJ2-1; TRBD2 is a possible D gene (6 bases). Material for sequencing was PBMCs. The CDR3 protein is CASAESGRQYNEQFF. CDR3 sequence (DNA): TGTGCCAGCGCGGAGAGCGGGCGTCAGTACAATGAGCAGTTCTTC.